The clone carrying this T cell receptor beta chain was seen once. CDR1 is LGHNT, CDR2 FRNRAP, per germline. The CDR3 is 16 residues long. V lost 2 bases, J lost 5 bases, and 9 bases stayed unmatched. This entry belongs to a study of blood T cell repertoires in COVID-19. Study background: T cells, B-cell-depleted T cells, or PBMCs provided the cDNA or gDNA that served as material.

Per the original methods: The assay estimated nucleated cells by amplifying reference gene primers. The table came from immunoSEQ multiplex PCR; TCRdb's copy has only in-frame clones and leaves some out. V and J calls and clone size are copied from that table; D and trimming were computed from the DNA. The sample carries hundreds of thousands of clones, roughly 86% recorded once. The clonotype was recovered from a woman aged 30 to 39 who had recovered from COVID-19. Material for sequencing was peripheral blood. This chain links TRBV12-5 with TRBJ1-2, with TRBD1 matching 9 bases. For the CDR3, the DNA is TGTGCTAGTGGTTTGTTTCGGACAGGGGACACTTATGGCTACACCTTC. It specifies CASGLFRTGDTYGYTF.